Below, 20 T cell receptor beta chains from the same sample are listed, as sequenced in a study of T-cell memory formation after mild COVID-19. From the 5' RACE reads, TCRdb called clonotypes with MiXCR, one entry per CDR3 protein. The sample carries around 140,000 distinct CDR3 sequences, approximately 25% recorded once. The sample consisted of PBMCs or a T cell subset sorted from them (not recorded which). The receptors come from an adult woman who had mild COVID-19 (a few samples of this study predate the infection). Cell type and time point are not known.

The chain is built from TRBV7-9 and TRBJ1-5; D not resolved. The germline V gene encodes CDR1 SEHNR and CDR2 FQNEAQ (reference sequence). V was pared by 4 bases and J by 0 bases, with 10 bases between. This CDR3 comprises 15 residues. The CDR3 reads CASSSPGDSNQPQHF. The CDR3 DNA is TGTGCCAGCAGCTCACCGGGTGATAGCAATCAGCCCCAGCATTTT.

Only a few counts were recorded for this clonotype. V is TRBV7-6 and J is TRBJ2-7, with D unresolved. V gave up 1 base and J gave up 5 bases, with 15 bases separating them. Germline-derived CDR1 and CDR2 are SGHVS and FNYEAQ. This CDR3 contains 15 residues. In nucleotides, the CDR3 is TGTGCCAGCAGCTTAGGAGATGGCGGCGAGCACGAGCAGTACTTC. Residues: CASSLGDGGEHEQYF.

The table lists this clonotype with a few counts. This sequence joins TRBV7-9 and TRBJ2-5, with D perhaps assigned TRBD1 or TRBD2 (5 bases each). Germline CDR1 SEHNR, CDR2 FQNEAQ (reference sequence). This CDR3 contains 16 residues. The V end was cut by 4 bases, the J end by 2 bases, with 17 bases between. CDR3 nucleotide sequence: TGTGCCAGCAGCTCGTGGGGGAATCGGGAACAAGAGACCCAGTACTTC. Protein product: CASSSWGNREQETQYF.

In its sample, this clonotype was seen a few times. This chain links TRBV6-5 with TRBJ2-7; 7 positions match TRBD1. With V trimmed by 2 bases and J by 3 bases, 4 bases remained unmatched. The CDR3 has 14 residues. Germline values: CDR1 MNHEY, CDR2 SVGAGI. The CDR3 loop reads CASSYAGTDYEQYF. Written as DNA, the CDR3 is TGTGCCAGCAGTTACGCAGGGACAGACTACGAGCAGTACTTC.

CDR3 DNA: TGTGCCAGCAGCTCAGGGGACAGGGCTGAAGCTTTCTTT. This translates into CASSSGDRAEAFF. This chain uses TRBV7-9 with TRBJ1-1, with 9 bases fitting TRBD1. The CDR3 sequence is 13 residues long. Germline V gene sequence: CDR1 SEHNR, CDR2 FQNEAQ (reference sequence). With V trimmed by 4 bases and J by 6 bases, 3 bases remained unmatched.

This clonotype occurred once. This chain links TRBV5-1 with TRBJ2-7, with 7 bases fitting TRBD1. V shed 4 bases, J shed 2 bases, and the junction held 6 bases outside the gene matches. Germline-derived CDR1 and CDR2 are SGHRS and YFSETQ. The CDR3 extends over 14 amino acids. This chain's CDR3 is CASSTGTATYEQYF. The CDR3 region has the DNA TGCGCCAGCAGCACCGGGACAGCAACCTACGAGCAGTACTTC.

This rearrangement joins TRBV7-9 to TRBJ2-4, with TRBD1 as a possible D gene (6 bases). CDR1 and CDR2 from the germline V gene are SEHNR and FQNEAQ (reference sequence). The V end lost 6 bases, the J end lost 0 bases, and 18 bases lay between the germline ends. The CDR3 contains 17 residues. The CDR3 region is CASSRSGTTLAKNIQYF. CDR3 nucleotide sequence: TGTGCCAGCAGTAGATCCGGGACAACTCTAGCCAAAAACATTCAGTACTTC.

This clonotype was counted a few times. The rearrangement joins TRBV25-1 to TRBJ2-7; TRBD1 aligns across 9 bases. The V and J ends lost 3 bases and 5 bases, in that order; junction bases with no gene match: 11. CDR3 length: 16 residues. The germline gives CDR1 MGHDK, CDR2 SYGVNS. In nucleotides, the CDR3 is TGTGCCAGCAGTGAGAAGATGGGACAGGGTCCCCACGAGCAGTACTTC. Its protein product is CASSEKMGQGPHEQYF.

This clonotype was seen a handful of times. This chain connects TRBV7-9 to TRBJ2-5; 8 nucleotides match TRBD2. Unmatched junction bases numbered 6, after V lost 5 bases and J lost 1 base. The CDR3 is 15 amino acids. Germline CDR1 and CDR2: SEHNR and FQNEAQ (reference sequence). Written as DNA, the CDR3 is TGTGCCAGCAGCCCTCTCAGCGGGGGCCAAGAGACCCAGTACTTC. This sequence encodes CASSPLSGGQETQYF. The whole variable domain, filled in from reference TRBV7-9 and TRBJ2-5, reads DTGVSQNPRHKITKRGQNVTFRCDPISEHNRLYWYRQTLGQGPEFLTYFQNEAQLEKSRLLSDRFSAERPKGSFSTLEIQRTEQGDSAMYLCASSPLSGGQETQYFGPGTRLLVL.

The sample holds a few counts of this clonotype. The V and J genes are TRBV7-2 and TRBJ2-1; D may be TRBD1 (6 bases). CDR1 is SGHTA, CDR2 FQGNSA, per germline. The CDR3 contains 15 residues. Trimming removed 2 bases at V and 0 bases at J, with 8 bases between. For the CDR3, the DNA is TGTGCCAGCAGCTTACAGGGGCTCTCCTACAATGAGCAGTTCTTC. Its protein product is CASSLQGLSYNEQFF.

The chain links TRBV7-9 to TRBJ1-1; D gene unclear. Per germline, CDR1 SEHNR and CDR2 FQNEAQ (reference sequence). V was trimmed by 1 base and J by 5 bases, leaving 14 bases between them. This CDR3 spans 15 amino acids. In nucleotides, the CDR3 is TGTGCCAGCAGCTTAGGGACCCTCCAACGAACTGAAGCTTTCTTT. It yields the protein CASSLGTLQRTEAFF.

This clonotype has a single count. The chain employs TRBV12-3 or TRBV12-4 and TRBJ2-5; no reliable D call. V was trimmed by 3 bases and J by 5 bases, leaving 10 bases between them. The CDR3 has 13 residues. The CDR3 DNA reads TGTGCCAGCAGTTTTACCCGCCTCGAGACCCAGTACTTC. Translation gives CASSFTRLETQYF.

V is TRBV29-1 and J is TRBJ1-2; D is undetermined. The length of the CDR3 is 12 residues. V was cut by 4 bases and J by 7 bases, with 13 bases left in between. The germline CDR1 and CDR2 sequences are SQVTM and ANQGSEA. CDR3 residues: CSVGGLNPGYTF. The CDR3 DNA reads TGCAGCGTTGGGGGTCTCAATCCTGGCTACACCTTC.

This sequence joins TRBV9 and TRBJ1-1; D is unresolved. The V end lost 4 bases, the J end lost 3 bases, and 13 bases lay between the germline ends. The germline V gene encodes CDR1 SGDLS and CDR2 YYNGEE. This CDR3 comprises 14 residues. As DNA, the CDR3 is TGTGCCAGCAGCTTGACCGGGTCCCACACTGAAGCTTTCTTT. It specifies CASSLTGSHTEAFF.

CDR3 sequence: CATSVGRGPNFSTGELFF. The CDR3 bases are TGTGCCACCAGTGTGGGGAGGGGACCCAATTTCTCCACCGGGGAGCTGTTTTTT. The chain has TRBV24-1 and TRBJ2-2; 7 nucleotides agree with TRBD2. J was trimmed by 4 bases and V by 5 bases; bases with no gene match: 15. This CDR3 comprises 18 residues. Germline V gives CDR1 KGHDR, CDR2 SFDVKD.

This clonotype was detected once. The chain links TRBV6-1 to TRBJ1-2; the D gene is possibly TRBD1 (6 bases). CDR3 size: 14 residues. Germline V gene data show CDR1 as MNHNS and CDR2 as SASEGT. The V and J ends lost 3 bases and 4 bases respectively, with 12 bases between them. CDR3 DNA sequence: TGTGCCAGCAGTGAGCAGGGGTCGGGCTATGGCTACACCTTC. It translates to CASSEQGSGYGYTF.

A few counts support this clonotype. The chain combines TRBV15 with TRBJ2-5, with 11 bases identical to TRBD2. Germline V gene sequence: CDR1 LNHNV, CDR2 YYDKDF (reference sequence). CDR3 length equals 15 residues. V dropped 3 bases and J dropped 2; count of bases not matched to a gene: 2. The CDR3 region has the DNA TGTGCCACCAGCAGCGGGACTAGCGGACAAGAGACCCAGTACTTC. Translating gives CATSSGTSGQETQYF.

This sequence joins TRBV28 and TRBJ1-2; 8 bases agree with TRBD1. V was pared by 3 bases and J by 3 bases, with 9 bases of the junction left unmatched. The CDR3 consists of 16 residues. CDR1 MDHEN and CDR2 SYDVKM come from the germline V gene. CDR3 amino acids: CASSFEQGVSYYGYTF. The CDR3 DNA reads TGTGCCAGCAGTTTCGAACAGGGGGTATCATACTATGGCTACACCTTC.

This clonotype was seen only a few times. The gene calls are TRBV13 and TRBJ2-1; tentatively, D is TRBD2 (7 bases). Germline CDR1 reads PRHDT; CDR2 reads FYEKMQ (reference sequence). Trimming removed 4 bases at V and 3 bases at J, with 19 bases between. The CDR3 sequence is 17 residues long. In nucleotides, the CDR3 is TGTGCCAGCAGCTCACACTGGGGGGGCCGTCTCTACAATGAGCAGTTCTTC. Protein product: CASSSHWGGRLYNEQFF.

The gene calls are TRBV9 and TRBJ2-1, with D possibly TRBD2 on 6 matching bases. CDR1 and CDR2 from the germline V gene are SGDLS and YYNGEE. The CDR3 length is 17 residues. Trimming cost V 0 bases and J 4 bases, with 17 bases left between them. The CDR3 spells CASSVAAGGRPYNEQFF. Written as DNA, the CDR3 is TGTGCCAGCAGCGTAGCGGCTGGAGGGAGGCCTTACAATGAGCAGTTCTTC. Variable domain in full (rest from reference TRBV9 and TRBJ2-1): DSGVTQTPKHLITATGQRVTLRCSPRSGDLSVYWYQQSLDQGLQFLIQYYNGEERAKGNILERFSAQQFPDLHSELNLSSLELGDSALYFCASSVAAGGRPYNEQFFGPGTRLTVL.